In this sample, the clone carrying this TCR beta chain turned up a few times. Antigen: not known. The data stem from a study of vaccination effects on CD4 cells after COVID-19. Whole-study context: Antigen-specific CD4+ T cell clonotypes were called by their expansion after viral peptide-pool culture in ViraFEST.

Germline V gene data show CDR1 as LGHDT and CDR2 as YNNKEL (reference sequence). Trimming stripped 5 bases from V and 7 bases from J, with 12 bases between. CDR3 length: 14 amino acids. Clones were read by immunoSEQ multiplex PCR, and TCRdb kept only the in-frame ones, dropping some. The sample contains 37,000 or so clones, more than 65% of which appear only once. Isolation of CD4+ T cells took place after 10 days of culture. Each participant was given two doses of one vaccine (BNT162b2 or mRNA-1273). IL-2 medium took the place of half the medium on both days 3 and 7. Study-level findings and limits: In the late period after vaccination, infection- and vaccine-induced clones contracted markedly.

This chain joins TRBV3-1 (or the pseudogene TRBV3-2) and TRBJ1-6, with D possibly TRBD1 on 6 matching bases. The source material was CD4+ T cells from PBMCs cultured without peptide, sampled after COVID-19 vaccination. The receptor comes from a human donor who received a COVID-19 vaccine. The DNA of the CDR3 is TGTGCCAGCAGCTCCGGGACAAGAAATTCACCCCTCCACTTT. As protein: CASSSGTRNSPLHF.